The T cell receptor beta chain described here comes from a study of blood T cell repertoires in COVID-19. The wider study: Italy, Spain and the United States were the sources of the convalescent and acute COVID-19 samples. In each case, the material was cDNA or gDNA derived from T cells, B-cell-depleted T cells, or PBMCs.

Methods used by the authors: Reference gene primer amplification gave estimated nucleated cell counts. Produced via immunoSEQ multiplex PCR; TCRdb's table is partial and in-frame only. That table gives V, J and clone size, and the DNA gave D and trimming. This table has roughly 210,000 clones, 80% to 90% appearing once. The sequenced sample was peripheral blood. The TCR was taken from a woman aged 80 or older with COVID-19, enrolled during active disease.

CDR3 region: CASRADSSYEQYF. In DNA form, the CDR3 reads TGTGCCAGCAGGGCGGACAGTTCCTACGAGCAGTACTTC. The rearrangement links TRBV2 to TRBJ2-7, with D maybe TRBD1 (6 bases). V lost 6 bases to trimming and J lost 1 base, with 10 bases between them. CDR3 size: 13 residues. Germline-derived CDR1 and CDR2 are SNHLY and FYNNEI. Supplemented by reference TRBV2 and TRBJ2-7, the full variable domain reads EPEVTQTPSHQVTQMGQEVILRCVPISNHLYFYWYRQILGQKVEFLVSFYNNEISEKSEIFDDQFSVERPDGSNFTLKIRSTKLEDSAMYFCASRADSSYEQYFGPGTRLTVT.